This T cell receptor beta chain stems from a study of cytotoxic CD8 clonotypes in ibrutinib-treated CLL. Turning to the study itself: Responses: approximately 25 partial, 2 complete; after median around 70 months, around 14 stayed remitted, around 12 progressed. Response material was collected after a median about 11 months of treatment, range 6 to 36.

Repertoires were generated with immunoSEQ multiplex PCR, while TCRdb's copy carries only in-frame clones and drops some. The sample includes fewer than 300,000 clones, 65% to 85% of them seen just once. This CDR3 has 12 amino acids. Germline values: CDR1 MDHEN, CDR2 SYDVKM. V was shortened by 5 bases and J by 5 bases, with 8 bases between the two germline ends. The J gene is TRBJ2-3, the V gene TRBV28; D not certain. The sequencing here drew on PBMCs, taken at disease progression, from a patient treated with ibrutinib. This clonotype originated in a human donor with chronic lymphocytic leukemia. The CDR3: CASSKQLDTQYF. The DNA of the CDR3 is TGTGCCAGCAGTAAACAGCTAGATACGCAGTATTTT.